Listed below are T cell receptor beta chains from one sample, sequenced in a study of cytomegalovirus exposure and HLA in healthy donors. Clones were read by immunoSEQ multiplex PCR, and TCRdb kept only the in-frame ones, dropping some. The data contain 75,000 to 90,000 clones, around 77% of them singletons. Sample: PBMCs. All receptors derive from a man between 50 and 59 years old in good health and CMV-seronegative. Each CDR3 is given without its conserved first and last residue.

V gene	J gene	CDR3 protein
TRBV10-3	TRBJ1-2	AIRRDRENYGYT
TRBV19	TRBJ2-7	ASSNPRGQEGYEQY
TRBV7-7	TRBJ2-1	ASSLRQGDEQF
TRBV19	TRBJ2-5	ASRPTRQGLETQY
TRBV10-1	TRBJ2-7	ASSEDSSAASYEQY
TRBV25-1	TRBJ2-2	ASSESWKGYPGELF
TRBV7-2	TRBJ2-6	ASSGTGPGANVLT
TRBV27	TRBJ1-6	ASRPGLPNSPLH
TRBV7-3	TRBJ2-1	ASRLTEGLGAYNEQF
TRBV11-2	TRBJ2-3	ASSPPDTQY
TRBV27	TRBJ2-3	ASSPGYSGDTQY
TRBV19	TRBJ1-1	ASKSETGRTEAF
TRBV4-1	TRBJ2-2	ASSQDWASGVGELF
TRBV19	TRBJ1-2	ASSLGTGTLYGYT
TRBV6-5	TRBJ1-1	ASSYSTGQRLEAF
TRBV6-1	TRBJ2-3	ASQREPVGTDTQY
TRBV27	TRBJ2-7	ASSPWGGQGSYEQY
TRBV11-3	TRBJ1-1	ASRLGAAGTF
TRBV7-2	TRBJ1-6	ASSPREGNSPLH
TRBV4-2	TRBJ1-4	ASSSSGLKNEKLF
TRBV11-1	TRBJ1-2	ASSSTGVGYT
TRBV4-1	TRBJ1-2	ASSQGTGTNYGYT
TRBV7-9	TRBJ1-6	ASRPDRDNSPLH
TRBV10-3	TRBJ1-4	AISVGGTGGEKLF
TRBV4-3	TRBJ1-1	ASSHVDRLNTEAF
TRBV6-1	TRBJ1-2	ASRGDRQGGGYT
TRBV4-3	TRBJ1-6	ASSQDGGRSSYNSPLH
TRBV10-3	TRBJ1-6	AIRPDRESPLH
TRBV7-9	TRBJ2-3	ASSSRIGGGGRSTDTQY
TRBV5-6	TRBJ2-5	ASSLEQGGETQY
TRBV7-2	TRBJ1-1	ASSIKQGRSEAF
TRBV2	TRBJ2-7	ASSTRQGGQQY
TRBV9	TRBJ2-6	ASSALQASNVLT
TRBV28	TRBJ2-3	ASSLNVGDTQY
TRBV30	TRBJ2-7	AWSVWRGQGFKAYEQY
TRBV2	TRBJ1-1	ASRDRGNPGSTEAF
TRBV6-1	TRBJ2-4	ASNDIAKNIQY
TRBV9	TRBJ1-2	ASSASPRVNYGYT
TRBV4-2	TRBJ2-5	ASRFGTTEETQY
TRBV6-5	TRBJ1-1	ASSHRGSGTEAF